This TCR beta chain stems from a study of vaccination and CD4 T cells after COVID-19. Whole-study results and caveats: Convalescent patients were relatively few, and early post-infection timepoints were missing. SARS-CoV-2-reactive clonotype medians increased from about 20 to 38, not significantly.

The time point is: late sampling 161 to 241 days after vaccination in three convalescent patients. The treatment was: roughly ten-day PBMC culture with coronavirus spike peptide pools or control peptides (ViraFEST assay). By its share, this clonotype is hyperexpanded (1% or more). Its matching antigen is unknown. The Oncomine TCR Beta short-read assay was applied to DNA of cultured CD4+ T cells. TCRdb ran MiXCR on the PCR reads and lists one entry per CDR3 protein. The table includes tens of thousands of distinct CDR3 sequences, 30% to 35% detected once. This sequence originates from a human donor who had recovered from COVID-19. The sequenced sample was CD4+ T cells from blood, cultured in vitro, obtained about 7 months after SARS-CoV-2 vaccination.

CDR3: CASSLSLGETQYF. In DNA, the CDR3 is TGTGCCAGCAGCTTATCCCTGGGGGAGACCCAGTACTTC. The chain combines TRBV7-2 with TRBJ2-5; D is unresolved. The V gene's germline CDR1 is SGHTA and CDR2 FQGNSA. The V and J ends lost 2 bases and 5 bases respectively, with 9 bases between them. This CDR3 has 13 residues.